The next 7 T cell receptor beta chains were all read from a single sample in a study of T-cell reconstitution after alpha-beta-depleted transplantation in children. Unique molecular identifiers were used to barcode this TCRbeta library. TCRdb reprocessed the PCR reads via MiXCR and lists one record per CDR3 protein. This sample has hundreds of thousands of distinct CDR3 sequences; 18% occur once, and the top ten carry 2.5% to 3.5%. The source material was PBMCs from the stem cell graft donor, sampled from the stem cell graft. These receptors all stem from a human donor who donated a stem cell graft to a child with acute lymphoblastic leukemia.

The sample holds a few counts of this clonotype. The chain recombines TRBV6-5 with TRBJ1-4; 9 nucleotides line up with TRBD1. The CDR3 is 14 amino acids. After removal of 4 bases from V and 10 bases from J, the junction contained 7 bases not matched to a gene. The germline V gene encodes CDR1 MNHEY and CDR2 SVGAGI. The CDR3 coding sequence is TGTGCCAGCAGTTGGGGACAGGGCCTGGGAAAACTGTTTTTT. It encodes CASSWGQGLGKLFF.

The gene calls are TRBV20-1 and TRBJ2-7; D is ambiguous. Germline CDR1 DFQATT, CDR2 SNEGSKA (reference sequence). This CDR3 is built from 13 residues. V lost 6 bases and J lost 3, with 15 bases in between. This CDR3 is CSAQIGPVYEQYF. Here the CDR3 DNA reads TGCAGTGCACAAATCGGGCCAGTCTACGAGCAGTACTTC.

This sequence joins TRBV20-1 and TRBJ2-7, with TRBD2 matching over 10 bases. The V and J ends lost 5 bases and 7 bases, in that order; junction bases with no gene match: 14. The CDR3 extends over 15 amino acids. Germline-derived CDR1 and CDR2 are DFQATT and SNEGSKA (reference sequence). The CDR3 spells CSASGLAAYGEEQYF. The CDR3 DNA follows: TGCAGTGCTTCCGGACTAGCGGCCTACGGGGAAGAGCAGTACTTC.

This chain uses TRBV7-2 with TRBJ1-4; weak D call: TRBD1 (5 bases). The germline V and J ends were trimmed by 3 bases and 8 bases, with 16 bases remaining between them. The CDR3 consists of 15 residues. The V gene's germline CDR1 is SGHTA and CDR2 FQGNSA. The CDR3, as DNA: TGTGCCAGCAGCTTTTGGGGGGTGTCTGGCGAAAAACTGTTTTTT. Its translation is CASSFWGVSGEKLFF. The complete variable domain, with remaining parts taken from reference TRBV7-2 and TRBJ1-4, reads GAGVSQSPSNKVTEKGKDVELRCDPISGHTALYWYRQSLGQGLEFLIYFQGNSAPDKSGLPSDRFSAERTGGSVSTLTIQRTQQEDSAVYLCASSFWGVSGEKLFFGSGTQLSVL.

This clonotype turned up a few times. This chain links TRBV7-8 with TRBJ1-2; D is undetermined. Per the germline V gene, CDR1 is SGHVS and CDR2 is FQNEAQ. This CDR3 has 14 amino acids. Deletions cut 6 bases from V and 2 bases from J, with 13 bases between. CDR3 residues: CASRPRRENYGYTF. CDR3 bases: TGTGCCAGCAGACCCAGGAGGGAAAACTATGGCTACACCTTC.

V usage is TRBV20-1 and J usage is TRBJ2-3; TRBD2 is a possible D gene (6 bases). This CDR3 region has 15 residues. CDR1 DFQATT and CDR2 SNEGSKA come from the germline V gene (reference sequence). The V gene lost 5 bases and the J gene lost 6 bases, with 21 bases spanning the gap. The CDR3 sequence is CSAVSYGGGVDTQYF. CDR3 DNA sequence: TGCAGTGCTGTCAGCTACGGGGGAGGCGTGGATACGCAGTATTTT.

This clonotype came up a few times. The V call is TRBV4-2, the J call TRBJ1-4, with no clear D. CDR3 length: 16 residues. With 4 bases removed from V and 0 bases from J, the gap between germline ends came to 12 bases. Germline CDR1 and CDR2: LGHNA and YNFKEQ. The CDR3 sequence is CASSRAVEATNEKLFF. CDR3 nucleotides: TGTGCCAGCAGCCGCGCGGTCGAGGCAACTAATGAAAAACTGTTTTTT.